This is a list of T cell receptor beta chains from one sample in a study of cytomegalovirus exposure and HLA in healthy donors. The repertoire was sequenced with immunoSEQ multiplex PCR; TCRdb's copy has only in-frame clones and lacks some. The table counts about 160,000 clones; around 1.9% lies in the top ten. Sequencing was carried out using PBMCs. The receptors here all came from a man aged 25-40 years in good health and CMV-seronegative. CDR3s include the opening cysteine and the closing phenylalanine or tryptophan. Each record gives: CDR3 DNA, CDR3 protein, V gene, D gene, J gene. D genes are given only for firm matches.

DNA: TGTGCCAGCAGTTACTTGGGACTCGACACCGGGGAGCTGTTTTTT
CDR3: CASSYLGLDTGELFF
V: TRBV27
D: NA
J: TRBJ2-2

DNA: TGTGCCAGTATCTCGGAGGGGGGACAGCCAAACTATGGCTACACCTTC
CDR3: CASISEGGQPNYGYTF
V: TRBV19
D: TRBD1
J: TRBJ1-2

DNA: TGTGCCAGTAGTCCCGGACTAGCGGGGTACACAGATACGCAGTATTTT
CDR3: CASSPGLAGYTDTQYF
V: TRBV19
D: TRBD2
J: TRBJ2-3

DNA: TGTGCCAGCAGCGTAGGTTCTAGATCGTACAATGAGCAGTTCTTC
CDR3: CASSVGSRSYNEQFF
V: TRBV9
D: NA
J: TRBJ2-1

DNA: TGTGCCAGCAGATATCAGGGCAATGAGCAGTTCTTC
CDR3: CASRYQGNEQFF
V: TRBV28
D: NA
J: TRBJ2-1

DNA: TGTGCCTCTTCCCGGGACAGGGGGCTCTACGAGCAGTACTTC
CDR3: CASSRDRGLYEQYF
V: TRBV30
D: TRBD1
J: TRBJ2-7

DNA: TGTGCCAGCAGTTTGGGGACAGGCACCGGGGAGCTGTTTTTT
CDR3: CASSLGTGTGELFF
V: TRBV27
D: TRBD1
J: TRBJ2-2

DNA: TGTGCCAGCAGTGGGGGAGCGGGCCCTAACACCGGGGAGCTGTTTTTT
CDR3: CASSGGAGPNTGELFF
V: TRBV5-4
D: NA
J: TRBJ2-2

DNA: TGCAGCGTTCGTCAGGGGATTAGCGAGCAGTACTTC
CDR3: CSVRQGISEQYF
V: TRBV29-1
D: NA
J: TRBJ2-7

DNA: TGTGCCTGGGGGGCGCAGGGGACGCTGAACACTGAAGCTTTCTTT
CDR3: CAWGAQGTLNTEAFF
V: TRBV30
D: NA
J: TRBJ1-1

DNA: TGTGCCACCAGCAGAGATTTCACGGTAGCTAACTATGGCTACACCTTC
CDR3: CATSRDFTVANYGYTF
V: TRBV15
D: NA
J: TRBJ1-2

DNA: TGTGCCAGCAGCCAAGGGACAGTCTATGGCTACACCTTC
CDR3: CASSQGTVYGYTF
V: TRBV4-2
D: NA
J: TRBJ1-2

DNA: TGTGCCAGCAGCTTCTTAGGGGAGGCGGGAGGGCCAAATGAGCAGTTCTTC
CDR3: CASSFLGEAGGPNEQFF
V: TRBV7-6
D: TRBD2
J: TRBJ2-1

DNA: TGCAGCGTTGGAAGCGGGAAGGCCACAGATACGCAGTATTTT
CDR3: CSVGSGKATDTQYF
V: TRBV29-1
D: TRBD2
J: TRBJ2-3

DNA: TGTGCCAGCAGTGAGGTGAGGGGCAGAGGGACATCTTACGAGCAGTACTTC
CDR3: CASSEVRGRGTSYEQYF
V: TRBV25-1
D: NA
J: TRBJ2-7

DNA: TGCAGCGTTGAGGGACTAGCGGTTCAAGAGACCCAGTACTTC
CDR3: CSVEGLAVQETQYF
V: TRBV29-1
D: TRBD2
J: TRBJ2-5

DNA: TGTGCCAGCAGTTTATTCGGGGGAGGAAAACTGTTTTTT
CDR3: CASSLFGGGKLFF
V: TRBV28
D: NA
J: TRBJ1-4

DNA: TGTGCCAGCAGTACAGGGGGCTACGGCTACACCTTC
CDR3: CASSTGGYGYTF
V: TRBV2
D: TRBD1
J: TRBJ1-2

DNA: TGCGCCAGCAAAAGGACTAGCGGCAGGTCTCAGGATACGCAGTATTTT
CDR3: CASKRTSGRSQDTQYF
V: TRBV10-2
D: TRBD2
J: TRBJ2-3

DNA: TGTGCCAGCACCCCAAAGAACACTGAAGCTTTCTTT
CDR3: CASTPKNTEAFF
V: TRBV11-2
D: NA
J: TRBJ1-1

DNA: TGTGCCTGGAGTGGAGCCGGGACTAGCCTCTATGAGCAGTTCTTC
CDR3: CAWSGAGTSLYEQFF
V: TRBV30
D: TRBD2
J: TRBJ2-1

DNA: TGTGCCAGCAGCGTAGCGGAGAGAGATACGCAGTATTTT
CDR3: CASSVAERDTQYF
V: TRBV9
D: NA
J: TRBJ2-3

DNA: TGCGCCAGCCCCTCCGGGACAGGGCAATTAGGCGAGCAGTTCTTC
CDR3: CASPSGTGQLGEQFF
V: TRBV10-1
D: TRBD1
J: TRBJ2-1

DNA: TGTGCCAGCAGTGTGGGTCTTACCTTCAGCCAAAAGAGACAGGGCACAGATACGCAGTATTTT
CDR3: CASSVGLTFSQKRQGTDTQYF
V: TRBV2
D: NA
J: TRBJ2-3

DNA: TGTGCCAGCATCGGCGGGAGGGGTGAGCAGTTCTTC
CDR3: CASIGGRGEQFF
V: TRBV6-6
D: TRBD2
J: TRBJ2-1

DNA: TGTGCCAGCAGTTCCGCGGCCGAGCAGTACTTC
CDR3: CASSSAAEQYF
V: TRBV6-5
D: NA
J: TRBJ2-7

DNA: TGTGCCAGCAGTGGGACTAGCGGGAGGACGGAGACCCAGTACTTC
CDR3: CASSGTSGRTETQYF
V: TRBV2
D: TRBD2
J: TRBJ2-5

DNA: TGCGCCAGCAGCTTGGTATGGGGGCAATGGAACATTCAGTACTTC
CDR3: CASSLVWGQWNIQYF
V: TRBV5-1
D: NA
J: TRBJ2-4

DNA: TGCGCCAGCAGCTGGGACAGGGGTCGGTCACCCCTCCACTTT
CDR3: CASSWDRGRSPLHF
V: TRBV5-1
D: TRBD1
J: TRBJ1-6

DNA: TGTGCCAGCAGCGTAGTGGGCGATGGGCTCACAGATACGCAGTATTTT
CDR3: CASSVVGDGLTDTQYF
V: TRBV9
D: NA
J: TRBJ2-3

DNA: TGTGCCAGCAGTGAGCCGGGACAGGGGAACACTGAAGCTTTCTTT
CDR3: CASSEPGQGNTEAFF
V: TRBV25-1
D: TRBD1
J: TRBJ1-1

DNA: TGTGCCAGCAGTGCATCCAGGACAGGGTGGGCTAACTATGGCTACACCTTC
CDR3: CASSASRTGWANYGYTF
V: TRBV28
D: TRBD1
J: TRBJ1-2

DNA: TGTGCCAGCAGCTTAGATCGCAGGGGGCAAGGAAACACCATATATTTT
CDR3: CASSLDRRGQGNTIYF
V: TRBV11-2
D: TRBD1
J: TRBJ1-3

DNA: TGTGCCAGCAGCCCATCCTCTCGTAGCGGGAGGGCCGGGGAGACCCAGTACTTC
CDR3: CASSPSSRSGRAGETQYF
V: TRBV7-9
D: TRBD2
J: TRBJ2-5

DNA: TGCAGCGCCAACCGGGGTAGGGCGGCTGAGCAGTTCTTC
CDR3: CSANRGRAAEQFF
V: TRBV29-1
D: NA
J: TRBJ2-1

DNA: TGTGCCAGTAGTACAGGGCTCCGGTATTCACCCCTCCACTTT
CDR3: CASSTGLRYSPLHF
V: TRBV19
D: NA
J: TRBJ1-6

DNA: TGTGCCAGTAGTGGTAGCGGGGACTCCTACGAGCAGTACTTC
CDR3: CASSGSGDSYEQYF
V: TRBV19
D: TRBD2
J: TRBJ2-7

DNA: TGTGCCTGGAGTGTTGGGACTAGCGGACGCTACGAGCAGTACTTC
CDR3: CAWSVGTSGRYEQYF
V: TRBV30
D: TRBD2
J: TRBJ2-7

DNA: TGTGCCAGCAGCCAAGATACTGGACTAGCGGGAGGGTTTGAGGAGCAGTTCTTC
CDR3: CASSQDTGLAGGFEEQFF
V: TRBV14
D: TRBD2
J: TRBJ2-1

DNA: TGCAGTGCTAGACTCGGGGCGGGAGACTACTTC
CDR3: CSARLGAGDYF
V: TRBV20-1
D: TRBD2
J: TRBJ2-7

DNA: TGTGCCAGCAGTTCTAGCGGGAGTGTCAACGAGCAGTACTTC
CDR3: CASSSSGSVNEQYF
V: TRBV5-6
D: TRBD2
J: TRBJ2-7

DNA: TGTGCCAGCAGTGAGGAGGGACAGGGATATCAGCCCCAGCATTTT
CDR3: CASSEEGQGYQPQHF
V: TRBV2
D: TRBD1
J: TRBJ1-5

DNA: TGCGCCAGCAGTGAGGGAGGAGGTGAGACCCAGTACTTC
CDR3: CASSEGGGETQYF
V: TRBV10-1
D: NA
J: TRBJ2-5

DNA: TGCGCCAGCAGCCAAGTTCTGTACAATGAGCAGTTCTTC
CDR3: CASSQVLYNEQFF
V: TRBV4-1
D: NA
J: TRBJ2-1

DNA: TGTGCCATCAGTGGACAGGGGCGGACTGAAGCTTTCTTT
CDR3: CAISGQGRTEAFF
V: TRBV10-3
D: TRBD1
J: TRBJ1-1

DNA: TGTGCCACCAGCAGAGATTCCGGGACAGTAAATGAAAAACTGTTTTTT
CDR3: CATSRDSGTVNEKLFF
V: TRBV15
D: TRBD1
J: TRBJ1-4

DNA: TGTGCCAGCAGCCGGAGGAGTACTAGCGGGAGTTCCGAGCAGTACTTC
CDR3: CASSRRSTSGSSEQYF
V: TRBV11-3
D: TRBD2
J: TRBJ2-7

DNA: TGCGCCAGCAACACAGGAGAGTCGACCAACGTCCTGACTTTC
CDR3: CASNTGESTNVLTF
V: TRBV5-1
D: NA
J: TRBJ2-6

DNA: TGCAGTGCTAGCGGGGGCTATGGCTACACCTTC
CDR3: CSASGGYGYTF
V: TRBV20-1
D: NA
J: TRBJ1-2

DNA: TGTGCCAGCAGTTCACCTGGATGGGGGGGTGGCTACACCTTC
CDR3: CASSSPGWGGGYTF
V: TRBV5-4
D: NA
J: TRBJ1-2

DNA: TGTGCCAGCTCACGGGGAGGAGAAGAGACCCAGTACTTC
CDR3: CASSRGGEETQYF
V: TRBV18
D: NA
J: TRBJ2-5

DNA: TGTGCCAGCAGGCCGGGACATACCTATGGCTACACCTTC
CDR3: CASRPGHTYGYTF
V: TRBV7-8
D: NA
J: TRBJ1-2

DNA: TGTGCCAGCAGCCCGCGAGACAGGGGCTCCTACGAGCAGTACTTC
CDR3: CASSPRDRGSYEQYF
V: TRBV9
D: TRBD1
J: TRBJ2-7

DNA: TGTGCCAGCAGCTTAGGGGGAGGTCTCGAGCAGTACTTC
CDR3: CASSLGGGLEQYF
V: TRBV11-2
D: NA
J: TRBJ2-7

DNA: TGTGCCAGCAGTGGGACTAGGAGCTCCTACGAGCAGTACTTC
CDR3: CASSGTRSSYEQYF
V: TRBV13
D: TRBD2
J: TRBJ2-7

DNA: TGTGCCAGCAGTGGGACAGCTTCCAATCAGCCCCAGCATTTT
CDR3: CASSGTASNQPQHF
V: TRBV6-5
D: TRBD1
J: TRBJ1-5